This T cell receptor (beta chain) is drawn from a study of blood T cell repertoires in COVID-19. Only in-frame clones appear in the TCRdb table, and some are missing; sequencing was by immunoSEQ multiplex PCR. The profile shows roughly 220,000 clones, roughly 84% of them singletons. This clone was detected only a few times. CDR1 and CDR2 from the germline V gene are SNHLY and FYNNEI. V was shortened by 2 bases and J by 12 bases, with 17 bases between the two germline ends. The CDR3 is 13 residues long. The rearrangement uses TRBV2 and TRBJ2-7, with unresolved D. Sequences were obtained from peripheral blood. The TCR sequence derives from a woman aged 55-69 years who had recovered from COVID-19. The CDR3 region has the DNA TGTGCCAGCAGTGAATTCACCGAGAGTAGTGTGTACTTC. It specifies CASSEFTESSVYF.